This T cell receptor beta chain was profiled in a study of cytomegalovirus exposure and HLA in healthy donors. It was with 60 Vbeta and 13 Jbeta primers that the PCR ran. Here immunoSEQ multiplex PCR was the method, and the copy in TCRdb shows in-frame clones only, minus some. Of around 140,000 clones detected, more than 60% appear once; the ten largest clones hold roughly 1.6%. Points on this clone: Its specificity is unknown.

Study-level points and caveats: Whilst most TCR sequences proved rare, a subset of public TCRs occurred across many donors.

The sequenced sample consisted of PBMCs. The TCR comes from a female donor in good health and CMV-seronegative.

CDR3 bases: TGTGCCAGTAGTATCCTCGGGACTAGGAAAGAGACCCAGTACTTC. Amino acids: CASSILGTRKETQYF. This chain joins TRBV19 and TRBJ2-5; 8 bases agree with TRBD2. The CDR3 totals 15 residues. V shed 3 bases and J 3 bases; nucleotides not matched to a gene: 6. Germline V gene sequence: CDR1 LNHDA, CDR2 SQIVND (reference sequence).